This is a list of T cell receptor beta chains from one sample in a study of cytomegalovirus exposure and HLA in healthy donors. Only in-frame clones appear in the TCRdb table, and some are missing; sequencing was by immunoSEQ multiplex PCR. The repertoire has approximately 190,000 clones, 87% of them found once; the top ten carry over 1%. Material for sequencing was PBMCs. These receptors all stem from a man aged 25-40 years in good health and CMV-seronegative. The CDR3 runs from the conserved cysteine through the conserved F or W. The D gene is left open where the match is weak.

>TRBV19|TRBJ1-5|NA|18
CASSIRDSARGLRQPQHF
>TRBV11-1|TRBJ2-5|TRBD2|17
CASSVRSGVSGGETQYF
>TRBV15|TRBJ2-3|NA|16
CATSIRKRGDADTQYF
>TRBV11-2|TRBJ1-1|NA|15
CASRTREYRNTEAFF
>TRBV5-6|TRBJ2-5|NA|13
CASSLFVSETQYF
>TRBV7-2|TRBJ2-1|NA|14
CASSSAKTYNEQFF
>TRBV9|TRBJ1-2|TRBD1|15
CASSGGQVNDYGYTF
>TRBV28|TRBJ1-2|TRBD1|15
CASSPRQGIGYGYTF
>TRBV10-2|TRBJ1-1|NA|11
CASTDIGVAFF
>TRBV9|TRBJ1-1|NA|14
CASSAVSGLTEAFF
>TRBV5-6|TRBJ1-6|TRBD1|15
CASSPGTGGWSPLHF
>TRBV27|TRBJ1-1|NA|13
CASSSGKNTEAFF
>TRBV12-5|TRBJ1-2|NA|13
CASGLGMGGGYTF
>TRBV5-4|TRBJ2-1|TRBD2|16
CASSLVKAGGPHEQFF
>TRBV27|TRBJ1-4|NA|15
CASSPVEGDNEKLFF
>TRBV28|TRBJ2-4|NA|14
CASSLQRMVNIQYF
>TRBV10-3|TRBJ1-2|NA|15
CAISDTDRPNYGYTF
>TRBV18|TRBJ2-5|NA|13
CASSPAGQRTQYF
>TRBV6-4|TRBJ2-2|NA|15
CASSQGQGDTGELFF
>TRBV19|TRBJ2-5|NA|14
CASSPVLAQETQYF
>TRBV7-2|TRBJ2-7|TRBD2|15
CASSSMPGGDYEQYF
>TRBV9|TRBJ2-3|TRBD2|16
CASSRGGRQRTDTQYF
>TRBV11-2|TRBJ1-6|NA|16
CASSPSTTVNNSPLHF
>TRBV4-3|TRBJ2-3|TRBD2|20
CASSQAQKAGVRVSTDTQYF
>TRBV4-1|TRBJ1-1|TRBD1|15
CASSQEGQGNTEAFF
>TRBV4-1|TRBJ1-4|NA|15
CASSQEQSTNEKLFF
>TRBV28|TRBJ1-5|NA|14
CASSFQGSDQPQHF
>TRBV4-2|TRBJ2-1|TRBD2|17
CASSQGGGTSGRHEQFF
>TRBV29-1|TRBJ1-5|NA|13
CSAAGRRDQPQHF
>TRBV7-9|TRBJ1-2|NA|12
CATQGTGYGYTF
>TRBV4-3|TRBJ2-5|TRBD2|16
CASSRLAGEGGETQYF
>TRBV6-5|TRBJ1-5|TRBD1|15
CASSLGQGVGQPQHF
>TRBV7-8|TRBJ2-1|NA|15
CASSLDRARFNEQFF
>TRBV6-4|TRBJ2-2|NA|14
CASSDGLNTGELFF
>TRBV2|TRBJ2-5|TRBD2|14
CASRAGGPGETQYF